In its sample, the clone carrying this T cell receptor (beta chain) was seen once. This sample stems from a study of blood T cell repertoires in COVID-19. Method: immunoSEQ multiplex PCR; TCRdb's copy keeps in-frame clones and lacks some. The sample lists 80,000 to 100,000 clones, just over 85% occurring once. The sample comprised peripheral blood. This TCR was recovered from an older woman in a cohort sampled during active or convalescent COVID-19.

DNA of the CDR3: TGTGCCAGCAGCCAAGGCGGGAGCTACAATGAGCAGTTCTTC. It encodes CASSQGGSYNEQFF. J is TRBJ2-1 and V is TRBV3-1 (or the pseudogene TRBV3-2); 7 bases map to TRBD2. Trimming at V came to 1 base and at J to 3 bases, leaving 0 bases not matched to a gene. This CDR3 comprises 14 residues. Germline CDR1 reads LGHDT; CDR2 reads YNNKEL (reference sequence).